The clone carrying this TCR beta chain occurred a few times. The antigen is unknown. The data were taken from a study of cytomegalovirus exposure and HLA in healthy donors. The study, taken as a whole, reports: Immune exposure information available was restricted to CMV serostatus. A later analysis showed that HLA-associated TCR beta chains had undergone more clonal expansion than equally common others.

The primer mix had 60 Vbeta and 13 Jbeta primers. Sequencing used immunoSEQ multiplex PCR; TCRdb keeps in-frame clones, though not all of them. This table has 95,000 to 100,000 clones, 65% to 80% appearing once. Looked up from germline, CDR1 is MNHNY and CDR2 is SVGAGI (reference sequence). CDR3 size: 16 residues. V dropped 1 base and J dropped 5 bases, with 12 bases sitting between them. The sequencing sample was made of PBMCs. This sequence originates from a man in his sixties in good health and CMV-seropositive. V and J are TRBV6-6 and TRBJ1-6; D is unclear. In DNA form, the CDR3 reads TGTGCCAGCAGTTACTTTCGACAAGTTAATAATTCACCCCTCCACTTT. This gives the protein CASSYFRQVNNSPLHF.